This entry lists 32 T cell receptor beta chains sequenced from one sample in a study of cytomegalovirus exposure and HLA in healthy donors. Vbeta (60) and Jbeta (13) primers were used in the PCR. Libraries were prepared by immunoSEQ multiplex PCR; TCRdb keeps only in-frame clonotypes and omits some of them. Among approximately 160,000 clones listed, around 80% were seen once. The sequenced sample was PBMCs. Receptor source: a human donor in good health.

J is TRBJ1-4 and V is TRBV6-5, with 9 positions matching TRBD1. CDR1 is MNHEY and CDR2 is SVGAGI in the germline V gene. V gave up 2 bases and J gave up 7 bases; unmatched junction bases: 8. CDR3 length: 16 amino acids. The DNA of the CDR3 is TGTGCCAGCAGTTACGAACCGGGACAGGGAGGTGAAAAACTGTTTTTT. Translation gives CASSYEPGQGGEKLFF.

V gene TRBV27 combines with J gene TRBJ1-6, with a possible D match to TRBD1 (6 bases). Germline V gene data show CDR1 as MNHEY and CDR2 as SMNVEV (reference sequence). Trimming took 6 bases from V and 7 from J, leaving 10 bases between them. The CDR3 spans 13 residues. CDR3 protein: CASSAGANSPLHF. CDR3 coding DNA: TGTGCCAGCAGCGCGGGGGCAAATTCACCCCTCCACTTT.

About this clone itself: Mismatch with germline at one junction end may stem from a read error. The genes are TRBV15 and TRBJ1-4; weak D call: TRBD1 (5 bases). CDR1 is LNHNV, CDR2 YYDKDF, per germline (reference sequence). This CDR3 is built from 16 residues. For the CDR3, the DNA is TGTGCCACCAGCGGAGATCGCAGGAGGGACCTTGAAAAACTGTTTTTT. It yields the protein CATSGDRRRDLEKLFF.

This chain joins TRBV4-1 and TRBJ2-5; 7 bases are a match to TRBD2. The J call could be wrong; TRBJ2-7 is a better fit for the DNA end. Looked up from germline, CDR1 is MGHRA and CDR2 is YSYEKL. The CDR3 is 16 residues long. CDR3 sequence: CASSQERAGLSYEQYF. The CDR3 nucleotides read TGCGCCAGCAGCCAAGAAAGAGCGGGGCTATCCTACGAGCAGTACTTC.

The chain recombines TRBV4-2 with TRBJ2-3; 8 nucleotides line up with TRBD2. The germline V gene encodes CDR1 LGHNA and CDR2 YNFKEQ. The length of the CDR3 is 17 residues. The V gene end was trimmed by 5 bases and the J gene end by 4 bases; junction bases not matched to a gene: 14. The CDR3 loop is CASSLQVPGRGADTQYF. The CDR3 nucleotides are TGTGCCAGCAGCTTGCAGGTCCCAGGGCGGGGGGCAGATACGCAGTATTTT.

V usage is TRBV5-4 and J usage is TRBJ1-2, with a weak D call TRBD1 (6 bases). Per the germline V gene, CDR1 is SGHNT and CDR2 is YYREEE (reference sequence). The CDR3 is 14 residues long. The V and J ends lost 4 bases and 2 bases respectively, with 12 bases between them. The CDR3 protein is CASSRNRENYGYTF. CDR3 sequence (DNA): TGTGCCAGCAGCCGGAACAGGGAGAACTATGGCTACACCTTC. The entire variable domain, with the rest obtained from reference TRBV5-4 and TRBJ1-2, is as follows: ETGVTQSPTHLIKTRGQQVTLRCSSQSGHNTVSWYQQALGQGPQFIFQYYREEENGRGNFPPRFSGLQFPNYSSELNVNALELDDSALYLCASSRNRENYGYTFGSGTRLTVV.

The chain has TRBV6-1 and TRBJ1-2, with D possibly TRBD1 on 5 matching bases. CDR1 is MNHNS, CDR2 SASEGT, per germline. The CDR3 sequence is 13 residues long. Trimming took off 2 bases at V and 7 bases at J, with 11 bases between the two ends. CDR3 sequence: CASSESQGGGYTF. The CDR3 DNA follows: TGTGCCAGCAGTGAATCCCAGGGTGGTGGCTACACCTTC.

The chain is built from TRBV5-8 and TRBJ1-4; 9 bases fit TRBD1. The CDR3 length is 15 residues. With 2 bases clipped from V and 8 bases from J, the junction kept 7 bases outside the gene matches. Germline lookup yields CDR1 SGHTS and CDR2 YDEGEE. The DNA of the CDR3 is TGTGCCAGCAGCTTAACCGGGACAGGGAACGAAAAACTGTTTTTT. Translation: CASSLTGTGNEKLFF.

This chain links TRBV14 with TRBJ1-2, with TRBD1 matching over 10 bases. Germline loops: CDR1 SGHDN, CDR2 FVKESK. CDR3 length equals 13 residues. With V trimmed by 8 bases and J by 7 bases, 7 bases remained unmatched. The CDR3 spells CASATGGAAGYTF. The CDR3 DNA follows: TGTGCCAGCGCGACAGGGGGCGCGGCTGGCTACACCTTC.

V and J are TRBV9 and TRBJ1-2, with 10 bases fitting TRBD1. CDR1 is SGDLS, CDR2 YYNGEE, per germline. This CDR3 comprises 15 residues. V was pared by 3 bases and J by 5 bases, with 7 bases of the junction left unmatched. CDR3 region: CASSARDRGGYGYTF. The CDR3 DNA follows: TGTGCCAGCAGCGCCCGGGACAGGGGAGGGTATGGCTACACCTTC.

This clone was observed once. The rearrangement links TRBV18 to TRBJ1-2; D may be TRBD1 (5 bases). V lost 3 bases and J 4 bases, leaving 9 bases between the germline ends. Germline CDR1 reads KGHSH; CDR2 reads LQKENI. The CDR3 spans 13 residues. The CDR3 sequence is CASSPQDTYGYTF. Here the CDR3 DNA reads TGTGCCAGCTCACCCCAGGACACCTATGGCTACACCTTC.

The rearrangement links TRBV7-9 to TRBJ2-7; D perhaps matches TRBD2 (5 bases). Deletions cut 4 bases from V and 6 bases from J, with 10 bases between. Germline CDR1 reads SEHNR; CDR2 reads FQNEAQ (reference sequence). This CDR3 is built from 12 residues. The CDR3 region has the DNA TGTGCCAGCAGCTCGAGGGTTCCCGAGCAGTACTTC. Amino acids: CASSSRVPEQYF.

The CDR3 DNA is TGTGCCAGCAGCTTGGGGCCGGGGTCGACCGGGGAGCTGTTTTTT. As protein: CASSLGPGSTGELFF. V is TRBV5-6 and J is TRBJ2-2; the D gene is possibly TRBD2 (5 bases). In germline, CDR1 is SGHDT, CDR2 YYEEEE. Trimming stripped 0 bases from V and 5 bases from J, with 11 bases between. The CDR3 is 15 residues long.

The chain couples TRBV4-3 to TRBJ1-4; the match to TRBD1 covers 8 bases. From germline, CDR1 is LGHNA and CDR2 YSLEER. After removal of 1 base from V and 4 bases from J, the junction contained 8 bases not matched to a gene. The length of the CDR3 is 17 residues. The CDR3 sequence is CASSQGTGTGSNEKLFF. For the CDR3, the DNA is TGCGCCAGCAGCCAAGGGACAGGGACGGGAAGTAATGAAAAACTGTTTTTT.

This clone appeared once. The chain is built from TRBV4-3 and TRBJ1-3, with D possibly being TRBD1 (6 bases). The CDR3 is 16 residues long. Germline V gene lookup returns CDR1 LGHNA and CDR2 YSLEER. Trimming cost V 0 bases and J 2 bases, with 11 bases left between them. In DNA form, the CDR3 reads TGCGCCAGCAGCCAAGAGGGGCCAGGGGCTGGAAACACCATATATTTT. Protein: CASSQEGPGAGNTIYF.

CDR3 protein: CASSQDSADTQYF. In DNA, the CDR3 is TGCGCCAGCAGCCAAGACAGTGCTGATACGCAGTATTTT. J is TRBJ2-3 and V is TRBV4-3, with D uncertain. V lost 0 bases and J 6 bases, leaving 7 bases between the germline ends. The CDR3 sequence is 13 residues long. Germline CDR1 LGHNA, CDR2 YSLEER.

The chain employs TRBV7-9 and TRBJ2-2; 8 bases are shared with TRBD1. V was pared by 5 bases and J by 8 bases, with 13 bases of the junction left unmatched. There are 16 residues in the CDR3. CDR1 and CDR2 from the germline V gene are SEHNR and FQNEAQ (reference sequence). CDR3 DNA: TGTGCCAGCAGCCCGCTGGGCAGGGGGCTGAAGGGGGAGCTGTTTTTT. Encoded protein: CASSPLGRGLKGELFF.

CDR3 amino acids: CASSQLIAGEVSTETQYF. In DNA form, the CDR3 reads TGTGCCAGCAGCCAATTAATAGCGGGGGAGGTTTCAACAGAGACCCAGTACTTC. The chain employs TRBV4-2 and TRBJ2-5; 9 bases agree with TRBD2. Germline CDR1 reads LGHNA; CDR2 reads YNFKEQ. This CDR3 is 18 amino acids long. Losses at the gene ends were 2 bases for V and 4 bases for J; bases not matched to a gene: 14.

V usage is TRBV9 and J usage is TRBJ1-1, with D possibly TRBD1 on 6 matching bases. V lost 4 bases, J lost 4 bases, and 14 bases lay in between. This CDR3 has 14 amino acids. From germline, CDR1 is SGDLS and CDR2 YYNGEE. CDR3 sequence reads: CASSPRGGVTEAFF. In nucleotides, the CDR3 is TGTGCCAGCAGCCCGAGAGGGGGAGTCACTGAAGCTTTCTTT.

The V gene is TRBV2, the J gene TRBJ2-2; D unclear. This CDR3 spans 14 amino acids. The V end was cut by 1 base, the J end by 5 bases, with 8 bases between. CDR1 is SNHLY and CDR2 is FYNNEI in the germline V gene. The CDR3 protein is CASSEVRVTGELFF. CDR3 coding DNA: TGTGCCAGCAGTGAAGTTCGGGTAACCGGGGAGCTGTTTTTT.

The V call is TRBV15, the J call TRBJ1-6, with D possibly being TRBD1 (6 bases). Germline CDR1 LNHNV, CDR2 YYDKDF (reference sequence). V was trimmed by 4 bases and J by 7 bases, leaving 14 bases between them. The CDR3 covers 15 residues. The CDR3 region is CATSITGLGNSPLHF. The CDR3 DNA sequence: TGTGCCACCAGCATAACAGGGCTGGGGAATTCACCCCTCCACTTT.

The J gene is TRBJ2-1, the V gene TRBV14; 11 bases align to TRBD2. The CDR3 contains 15 residues. V gave up 1 base and J gave up 9 bases; unmatched junction bases: 5. CDR1 SGHDN and CDR2 FVKESK come from the germline V gene. The DNA of the CDR3 is TGTGCCAGCAGCCAAGTAGCGGGGGGGCGTGTTGAGCAGTTCTTC. It codes for CASSQVAGGRVEQFF. Based on the CDR3 plus reference TRBV14 and TRBJ2-1, the full variable domain is EAGVTQFPSHSVIEKGQTVTLRCDPISGHDNLYWYRRVMGKEIKFLLHFVKESKQDESGMPNNRFLAERTGGTYSTLKVQPAELEDSGVYFCASSQVAGGRVEQFFGPGTRLTVL.

This clone was seen only a few times. Other DNA sequences in this specimen translate into the identical CDR3. This chain uses TRBV7-2 with TRBJ2-7; D ambiguous. The CDR3 runs to 12 residues. Germline lookup yields CDR1 SGHTA and CDR2 FQGNSA. V shed 1 base and J shed 3 bases, with 4 bases lying between them. The CDR3 protein is CASSLVGYEQYF. CDR3 nucleotides: TGTGCCAGCAGCTTAGTCGGCTACGAGCAGTACTTC.

This clone was seen a handful of times. The gene calls are TRBV5-1 and TRBJ2-5; a possible D gene is TRBD2 (5 bases). V was cut by 0 bases and J by 4 bases, with 10 bases left in between. There are 14 residues in the CDR3. Per the germline V gene, CDR1 is SGHRS and CDR2 is YFSETQ. The CDR3 protein is CASSLEPRGETQYF. CDR3 in DNA: TGCGCCAGCAGCTTGGAGCCCCGGGGAGAGACCCAGTACTTC.

The V and J genes are TRBV7-2 and TRBJ2-4; TRBD2 matches at 7 bases. The junction had 2 bases not matched to a gene; V was cut back by 4 bases and J by 2 bases. The germline CDR1 and CDR2 sequences are SGHTA and FQGNSA. The CDR3 has 14 amino acids. The CDR3 here is CASSSGTTKNIQYF. CDR3 sequence (DNA): TGTGCCAGCAGCTCCGGGACTACCAAAAACATTCAGTACTTC.

This clone has only a few counts. V is TRBV2 and J is TRBJ2-5; 8 nucleotides align to TRBD2. CDR3 size: 13 residues. The J segment lost 12 bases and the V segment lost 4 bases, leaving 10 bases of the junction unmatched. Per the germline V gene, CDR1 is SNHLY and CDR2 is FYNNEI. CDR3 in DNA: TGTGCCAGCAGTGTTCCATCGGGGGGGCGAAAGTACTTC. Protein: CASSVPSGGRKYF.

The genes are TRBV6-1 and TRBJ2-2; weak D call: TRBD2 (5 bases). The germline V gene encodes CDR1 MNHNS and CDR2 SASEGT. Deletions cut 5 bases from V and 4 bases from J, with 14 bases between. This CDR3 region has 15 residues. CDR3 DNA: TGTGCCAGCAGTAGCTCGAGGGCAGTCACCGGGGAGCTGTTTTTT. This gives the protein CASSSSRAVTGELFF.

V usage is TRBV18 and J usage is TRBJ1-3; TRBD1 is a possible D gene (5 bases). V was shortened by 3 bases and J by 1 base, with 7 bases between the two germline ends. Germline V CDR1 and CDR2: KGHSH, LQKENI. This CDR3 has 14 amino acids. The CDR3 coding sequence is TGTGCCAGCTCACCTGGGGGGTCTGGAAACACCATATATTTT. Its protein product is CASSPGGSGNTIYF.

A few counts support this clone. The gene calls are TRBV27 and TRBJ2-3, with TRBD2 matching over 9 bases. This CDR3 spans 14 amino acids. Germline trimming cut 1 base from V and 13 bases from J; bases unmatched to any gene: 9. Germline values: CDR1 MNHEY, CDR2 SMNVEV (reference sequence). The chain's CDR3 is CASSLLAGGPREYF. The CDR3 DNA reads TGTGCCAGCAGTTTATTGGCGGGGGGGCCCCGGGAGTATTTT.

The V and J genes are TRBV5-4 and TRBJ2-3; D gene unclear. V lost 5 bases, J lost 1 base, and 8 bases lay in between. The CDR3 is made up of 13 amino acids. Looked up from germline, CDR1 is SGHNT and CDR2 is YYREEE (reference sequence). The CDR3 DNA reads TGTGCCAGCAGGCCCCAGGGCACAGATACGCAGTATTTT. Amino acids: CASRPQGTDTQYF.

This clone appeared a few times. The chain links TRBV7-6 to TRBJ2-7; 7 bases align to TRBD2. The germline gives CDR1 SGHVS, CDR2 FNYEAQ. Losses at the gene ends were 0 bases for V and 6 bases for J; bases not matched to a gene: 2. This CDR3 contains 13 residues. The CDR3 nucleotides read TGTGCCAGCAGCTTAGCTGGGGGGGGCGAGCAGTACTTC. It is translated as CASSLAGGGEQYF.

The V and J genes are TRBV9 and TRBJ2-3; 7 positions agree with TRBD2. V shed 2 bases and J 2 bases; nucleotides not matched to a gene: 5. This CDR3 is built from 15 residues. Germline-derived CDR1 and CDR2 are SGDLS and YYNGEE. Here the CDR3 DNA reads TGTGCCAGCAGCGTCGAAGCGGGGTTCACAGATACGCAGTATTTT. Encoded protein: CASSVEAGFTDTQYF.